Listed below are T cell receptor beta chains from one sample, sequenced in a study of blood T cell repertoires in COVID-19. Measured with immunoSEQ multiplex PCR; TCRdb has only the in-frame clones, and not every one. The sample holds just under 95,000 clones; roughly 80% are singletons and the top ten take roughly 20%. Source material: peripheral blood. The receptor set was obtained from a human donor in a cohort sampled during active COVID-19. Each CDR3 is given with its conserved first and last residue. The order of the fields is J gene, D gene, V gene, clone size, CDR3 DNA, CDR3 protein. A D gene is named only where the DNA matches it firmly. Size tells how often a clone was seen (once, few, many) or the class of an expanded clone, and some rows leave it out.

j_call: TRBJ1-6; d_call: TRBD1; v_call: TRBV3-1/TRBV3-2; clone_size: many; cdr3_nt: TGTGCCAGCAGCACGACAGGGAGGCCACCCCTCCACTTT; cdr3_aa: CASSTTGRPPLHF
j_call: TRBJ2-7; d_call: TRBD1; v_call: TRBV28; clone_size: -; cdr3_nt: TGTGCCATCAACAGGGGTCCCTACGAGCAGTACTTC; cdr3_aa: CAINRGPYEQYF
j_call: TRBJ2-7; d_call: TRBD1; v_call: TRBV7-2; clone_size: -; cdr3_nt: TGTGCCAGCAGCTTGGACAGGGGTAGGCAGTACTTC; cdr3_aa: CASSLDRGRQYF
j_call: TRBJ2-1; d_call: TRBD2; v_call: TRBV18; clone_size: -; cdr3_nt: TGTGCCAGCTCGCTCGGGAGGGCCGGGGGTGAGCAGTTCTTC; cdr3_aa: CASSLGRAGGEQFF
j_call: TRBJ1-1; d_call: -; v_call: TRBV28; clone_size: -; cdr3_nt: TGTGCCAGCAGTTTCGCGCGGGTGAACACTGAAGCTTTCTTT; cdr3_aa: CASSFARVNTEAFF
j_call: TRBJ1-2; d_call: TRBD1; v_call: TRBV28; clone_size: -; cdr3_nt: TGTGCCAGCAGTTTAACAGGGGGAGCCTATGGCTACACCTTC; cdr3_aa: CASSLTGGAYGYTF
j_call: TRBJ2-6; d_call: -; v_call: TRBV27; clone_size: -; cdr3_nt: TGTGCCAGCAGTCCTGCGGCTGGGGCCAACGTCCTGACTTTC; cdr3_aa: CASSPAAGANVLTF
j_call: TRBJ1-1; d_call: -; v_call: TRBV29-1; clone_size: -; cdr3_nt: TGCAGCGGACAGACAGACGTCGATGCTGAAGCTTTCTTT; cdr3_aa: CSGQTDVDAEAFF
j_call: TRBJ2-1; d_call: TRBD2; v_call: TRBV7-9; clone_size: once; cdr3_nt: TGTGCCAGCAGCTTAGAATGGGGCGGGAGAGACGACAATGAGCAGTTCTTC; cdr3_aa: CASSLEWGGRDDNEQFF
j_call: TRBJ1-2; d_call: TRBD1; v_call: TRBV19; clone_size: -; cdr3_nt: TGTGCCGGACAGGGGGCTTTGGGTGGCTACACCTTC; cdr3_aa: CAGQGALGGYTF
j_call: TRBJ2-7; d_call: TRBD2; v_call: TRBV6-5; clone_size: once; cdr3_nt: TGTGCCAGCAAACGACTAGCGGGAGACCACGAGCAGTACTTC; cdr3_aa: CASKRLAGDHEQYF
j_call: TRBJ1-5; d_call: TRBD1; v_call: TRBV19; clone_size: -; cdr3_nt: TGTGCCAGTAGTATAGCTCCAGGGGGAGTTCAGCCCCAGCATTTT; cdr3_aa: CASSIAPGGVQPQHF
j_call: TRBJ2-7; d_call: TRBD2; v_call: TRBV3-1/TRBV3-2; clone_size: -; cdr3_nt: TGTGCCAGCAGCCAAATAGCGGGAGAAGACGAGCAGTACTTC; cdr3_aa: CASSQIAGEDEQYF
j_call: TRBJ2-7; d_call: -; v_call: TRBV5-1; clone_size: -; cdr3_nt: TGCGCCAGCAGCCCGGCGGGTTCCTACGAGCAGTACTTC; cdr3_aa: CASSPAGSYEQYF
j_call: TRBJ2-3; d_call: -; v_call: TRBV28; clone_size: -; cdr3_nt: TGTGCCAGCACCGGGAGCACAGATACGCAGTATTTT; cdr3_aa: CASTGSTDTQYF
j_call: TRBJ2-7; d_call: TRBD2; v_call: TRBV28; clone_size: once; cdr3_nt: TGTGCCAGCAGTTCGCCCCTCGAGCGGGAGGGTTACTACGAGCAGTACTTC; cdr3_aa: CASSSPLEREGYYEQYF